The 3 T cell receptor beta chains below were found in one sample sequenced in a study of blood T cell repertoires in COVID-19 (dated by TCRdb to the early 2020s). The library was made by the immunoSEQ multiplex PCR assay. TCRdb provides this immuneACCESS table in a form limited to in-frame rearrangements. Some clones are lacking; in checked studies, under half of them reflect an unresolved V gene, and why the rest are absent is not known. The sample contains about 190,000 clones, around 85% of them found a single time. Around 1.1% of the sample rests with the top ten. Sequenced sample: peripheral blood. The receptors stem from a man between 25 and 39 years old with acute or convalescent COVID-19.

The chain links TRBV9 to TRBJ2-5, with unresolved D. This CDR3 has 14 residues. The V gene lost 1 base and the J gene lost 2 bases, with 9 bases spanning the gap. Germline assignment: CDR1 SGDLS and CDR2 YYNGEE. The CDR3 region has the DNA TGTGCCAGCAGCGTATCCCAGCGACAAGAGACCCAGTACTTC. Amino acid sequence: CASSVSQRQETQYF.

The chain joins TRBV4-1 to TRBJ1-5; D is ambiguous. Germline values: CDR1 MGHRA, CDR2 YSYEKL. The V gene lost 1 base and the J gene lost 6 bases, with 7 bases spanning the gap. This CDR3 comprises 13 residues. This chain's CDR3 is CASSQVESQPQHF. The CDR3 nucleotides read TGCGCCAGCAGCCAAGTTGAGAGTCAGCCCCAGCATTTT.

The chain couples TRBV4-2 to TRBJ2-3, with a weak D call TRBD1 (6 bases). This CDR3 has 12 amino acids. Germline V gene lookup returns CDR1 LGHNA and CDR2 YNFKEQ. V was clipped by 6 bases and J by 6 bases, with 10 bases between them. The CDR3 spells CASSTGTDTQYF. The CDR3 DNA sequence: TGTGCCAGCAGTACAGGGACCGATACGCAGTATTTT.